This T cell receptor beta chain came from a study of breast tumors, draining lymph nodes, adjacent tissues. Notes on this clonotype: Antigen: not known.

Findings and limits, study-wide: Compared with basal-like, luminal-like tumors shared significantly more repertoire with nontumor tissue. Findings are consistent with lymph node origin and intratumoral expansion of most tumor T cells. Tumor TCR diversity was below lymph nodes but above nontumor tissue.

V gave up 5 bases and J gave up 4 bases; unmatched junction bases: 6. The CDR3 has 14 amino acids. MiXCR, run by TCRdb on the multiplex PCR reads, gives a single entry per CDR3 protein. Of around 70,000 distinct CDR3 sequences in the sample, about 40% were seen once. The source is a female donor with breast cancer. Some clones in this sample may be carry-over from other donors' samples. Sequencing was done on a sample of breast tumor tissue. This chain links TRBV12-3 or TRBV12-4 with TRBJ2-5, with 8 bases identical to TRBD1. The CDR3 region has the DNA TGTGCCAGCAGTCCCCGGACAGGGAGAGAGACCCAGTACTTC. Protein sequence: CASSPRTGRETQYF.